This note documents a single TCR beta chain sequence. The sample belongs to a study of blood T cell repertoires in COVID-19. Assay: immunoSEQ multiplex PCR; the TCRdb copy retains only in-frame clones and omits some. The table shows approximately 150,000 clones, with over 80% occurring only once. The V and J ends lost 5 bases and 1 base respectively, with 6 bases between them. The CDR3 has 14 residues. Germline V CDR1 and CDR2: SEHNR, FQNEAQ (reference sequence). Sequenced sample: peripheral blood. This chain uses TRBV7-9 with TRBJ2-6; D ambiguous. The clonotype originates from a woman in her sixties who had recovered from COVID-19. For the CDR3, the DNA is TGTGCCAGCAGCCGTTATTCTGGGGCCAACGTCCTGACTTTC. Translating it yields CASSRYSGANVLTF.